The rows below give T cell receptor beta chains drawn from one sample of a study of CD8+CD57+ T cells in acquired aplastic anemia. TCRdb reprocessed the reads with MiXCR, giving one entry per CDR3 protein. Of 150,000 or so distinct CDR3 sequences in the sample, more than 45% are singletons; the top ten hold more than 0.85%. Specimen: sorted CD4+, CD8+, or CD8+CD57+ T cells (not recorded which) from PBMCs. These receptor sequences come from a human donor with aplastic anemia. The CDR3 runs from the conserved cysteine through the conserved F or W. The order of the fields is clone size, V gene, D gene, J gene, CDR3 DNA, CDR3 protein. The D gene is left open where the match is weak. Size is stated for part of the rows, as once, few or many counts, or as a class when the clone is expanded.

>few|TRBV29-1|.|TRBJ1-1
TGCAGCGTTATGGGTAGGAACGCTGGAGCTTTCTTT
CSVMGRNAGAFF
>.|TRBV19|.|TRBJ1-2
TGTGCCAGTAGTCAGGGGTCGTGGTATGGCTACACCTTC
CASSQGSWYGYTF
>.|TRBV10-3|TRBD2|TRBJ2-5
TGTGCCATCAGTGGACGGGAGACTAGCGGGGAACAAGAGACCCAGTACTTC
CAISGRETSGEQETQYF
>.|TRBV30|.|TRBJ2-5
TGTGCCTGGAGTGTCTACCAAGAGACCCAGTACTTC
CAWSVYQETQYF
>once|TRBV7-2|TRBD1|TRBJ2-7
TGTGCCAGCCCGGGACAGGGGACGTACGAGCAGTACTTC
CASPGQGTYEQYF
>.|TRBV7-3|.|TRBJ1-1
TGTGCCAGCAGCGCCGCGGGGGCGAGCACTGAAGCTTTCTTT
CASSAAGASTEAFF
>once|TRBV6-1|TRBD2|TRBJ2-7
TGTGCCAGCAGGTCCATAGCGGGAGGCCGGAACTACGAGCAGTACTTC
CASRSIAGGRNYEQYF
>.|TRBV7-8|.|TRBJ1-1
TGTGCCAGCAGCCCTGTCGCTTTGGACACTGAAGCTTTCTTT
CASSPVALDTEAFF
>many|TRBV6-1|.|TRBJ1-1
TGTGCCAGTTTTCCGGGGCGGAGCACTGAAGCTTTCTTT
CASFPGRSTEAFF
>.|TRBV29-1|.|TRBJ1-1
TGCAGCGTTGGGGGAGGGCAAGGGACTGAAGCTTTCTTT
CSVGGGQGTEAFF
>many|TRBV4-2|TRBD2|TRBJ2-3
TGTGCCAGCAGCCGCGGGACTAGCGGGGGGACCACAGATACGCAGTATTTT
CASSRGTSGGTTDTQYF
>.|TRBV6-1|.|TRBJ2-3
TGTGCCACCAGCTGGGTAACGCAGTATTTT
CATSWVTQYF
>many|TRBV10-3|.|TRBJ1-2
TGTGCCATCAGTGAAACCGTGGACCTTCTTGGAGGCTACACCTTC
CAISETVDLLGGYTF
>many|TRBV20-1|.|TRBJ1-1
TGCAGTGCTAGAGAGGCTTTTGGACCAGGAGCTTTCTTT
CSAREAFGPGAFF
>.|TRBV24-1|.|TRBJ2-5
TGTGCCACCAGTGAAGCCGACAGTAGTCGAGAGACCCAGTACTTC
CATSEADSSRETQYF
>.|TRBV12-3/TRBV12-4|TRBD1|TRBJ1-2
TGTGCCAGCAGCACCGGACAGGGAAGAGGCTACACCTTC
CASSTGQGRGYTF
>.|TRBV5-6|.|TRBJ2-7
TGTGCCAGCAGCTTGAGTGGGGTCCGGGAGCAGTACTTC
CASSLSGVREQYF
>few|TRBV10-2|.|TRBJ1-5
TGCGCCAGCAGTGAGTCGATGTTTAGGCAGGGCGGTCAGCCCCAGCATTTT
CASSESMFRQGGQPQHF
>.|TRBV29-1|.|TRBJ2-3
TGCAGCGGGTTCGGGGGCGCGACAGATACGCAGTATTTT
CSGFGGATDTQYF
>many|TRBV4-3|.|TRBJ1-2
TGCGCCAGCAGCCAAGATGCAGGGGCGTATGGCTACACCTTC
CASSQDAGAYGYTF
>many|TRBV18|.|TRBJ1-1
TGTGCCAGCTCACCAAGGACAGCCGAAGCTTTCTTT
CASSPRTAEAFF
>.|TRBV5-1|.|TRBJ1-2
TGCGCCAGCAGCCCCTACAGCGCTGACTATGGCTACACCTTC
CASSPYSADYGYTF
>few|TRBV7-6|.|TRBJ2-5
TGTGCCAGCAGCTTTGTGAGGGGGGAGACCCAGTACTTC
CASSFVRGETQYF
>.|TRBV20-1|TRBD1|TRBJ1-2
TGCAGTGCTGCCCCAGGACAGGGTTATGGCTACACCTTC
CSAAPGQGYGYTF
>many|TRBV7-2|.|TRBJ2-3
TGTGCCAGCAGCTTAATTGAGGGTTCAGATACGCAGTATTTT
CASSLIEGSDTQYF
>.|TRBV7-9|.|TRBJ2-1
TGTGCCAGCAGCTACGGAAATCACAATGAGCAGTTCTTC
CASSYGNHNEQFF
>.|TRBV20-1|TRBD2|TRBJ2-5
TGCAGTGCTAGCCGAACTAGCGGGGGCCAAGAGACCCAGTACTTC
CSASRTSGGQETQYF
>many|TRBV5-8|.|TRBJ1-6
TGTGCCAGCAGGAATCAGGGAATAGTTTCACCCCTCCACTTT
CASRNQGIVSPLHF
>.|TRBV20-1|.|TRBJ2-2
TGCAGTGCTAGAGAAGTGAACACCGGGGAGCTGTTTTTT
CSAREVNTGELFF
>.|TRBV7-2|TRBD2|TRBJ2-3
TGTGCCAGCAGCCAAGCGGGAGTAACAGATACGCAGTATTTT
CASSQAGVTDTQYF
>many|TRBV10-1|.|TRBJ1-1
TGCGCCAGCAGTGCGACGTGGGACACTGAAGCTTTCTTT
CASSATWDTEAFF
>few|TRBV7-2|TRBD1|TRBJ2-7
TGTGCCAGCAGCTTAGGGGACAGGGTCCACTTC
CASSLGDRVHF
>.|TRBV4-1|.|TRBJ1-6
TGCGCCAGCAGCCAAGCCCATGGGCAGTTTAATTCACCCCTCCACTTT
CASSQAHGQFNSPLHF
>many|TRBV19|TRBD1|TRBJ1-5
TGTGCCAGTAGCACCGTGGGGGGACGGACAGGGCGAGGTCAGCCCCAGCATTTT
CASSTVGGRTGRGQPQHF
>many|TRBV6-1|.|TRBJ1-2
TGTGCCAGCAGTGAACTCTCCTATGGCTACACCTTC
CASSELSYGYTF
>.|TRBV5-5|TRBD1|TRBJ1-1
TGTGCCAGCAGCTTGGTTCAGGGGGCAGGAACTGAAGCTTTCTTT
CASSLVQGAGTEAFF
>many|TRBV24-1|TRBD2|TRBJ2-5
TGTGCCACCAGTGATCGGGGGGGGGGCCAAGAGACCCAGTACTTC
CATSDRGGGQETQYF
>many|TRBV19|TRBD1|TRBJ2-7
TGTGCCAGTAGCGGACAGGTTACCTCCTACGAGCAGTACTTC
CASSGQVTSYEQYF
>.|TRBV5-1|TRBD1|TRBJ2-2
TGCGCCAGCAGCTTGGGGACAGGGGGATACACCGGGGAGCTGTTTTTT
CASSLGTGGYTGELFF
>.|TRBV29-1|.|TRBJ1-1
TGCAGCGTTGTGAAGGGGCAGGGTATTAAGTTT
CSVVKGQGIKF
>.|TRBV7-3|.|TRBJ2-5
TGTGCCAGCAGCCCTGGGACAGCGGGGACCCAGTACTTC
CASSPGTAGTQYF
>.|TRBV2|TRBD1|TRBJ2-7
TGTGCCAGCAGTCGAATCGGACAGGGCGGCGAGCAGTACTTC
CASSRIGQGGEQYF
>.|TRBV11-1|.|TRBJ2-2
TGTGCCAGCAGCTTTCACAGGGGAGGGGCCGGGGAGCTGTTTTTT
CASSFHRGGAGELFF
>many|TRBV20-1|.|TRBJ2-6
TGCAGTGCCCGGTCCCGTCCAGGGTTGGCTGGGGCCAACGTCCTGACTTTC
CSARSRPGLAGANVLTF
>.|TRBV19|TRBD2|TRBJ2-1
TGTGCCAGTAGCACCGGGACTACATACAATGAGCAGTTCTTC
CASSTGTTYNEQFF
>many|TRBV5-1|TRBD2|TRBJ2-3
TGCGCCAGCAGCTTCCCTAGCGGGACTACAGATACGCAGTATTTT
CASSFPSGTTDTQYF
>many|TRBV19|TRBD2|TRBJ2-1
TGTGCCAGTAGTATTTCGGCTAGCGGGGGGGCGAATGAGCAGTTCTTC
CASSISASGGANEQFF
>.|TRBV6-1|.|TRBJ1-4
TGTGCCAGCAGTGAAAGCCCAGGGAGTAATGAAAAACTGTTTTTT
CASSESPGSNEKLFF
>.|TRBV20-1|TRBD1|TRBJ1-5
TGCAGTGCTAGTCGGACAGGGACCGATCAGCCCCAGCATTTT
CSASRTGTDQPQHF